This is a list of T cell receptor beta chains from one sample in a study of early T cells in non-severe SARS-CoV-2 infection. TCRdb re-called the 5' RACE reads with MiXCR, one entry per CDR3 protein. The sample includes 65,000 to 75,000 distinct CDR3 sequences, 11% seen only once; the top ten take 3.8%. The sequenced sample was whole blood. The origin of the receptors is an adult who was a healthcare worker with PCR-confirmed SARS-CoV-2 infection or an uninfected control (not recorded which). Both conserved end residues are part of each CDR3. Fields, in order: CDR3 length, V gene, D gene, J gene, clone size, CDR3 protein. D genes are given only for firm matches. Clone size is shown for a subset of rows, as once, few, many or a class of expanded clone.

length: 13; V: TRBV29-1; D: NA; J: TRBJ2-4; size: many; CDR3: CSVAGTNKNIQYF
length: 14; V: TRBV5-4; D: TRBD1; J: TRBJ1-2; size: many; CDR3: CASSSGTGDYGYTF
length: 15; V: TRBV18; D: TRBD1; J: TRBJ2-7; size: many; CDR3: CASSPGQGASYEQYF
length: 14; V: TRBV3-1; D: NA; J: TRBJ1-2; size: many; CDR3: CASSPPGAHYGYTF
length: 16; V: TRBV7-9; D: TRBD2; J: TRBJ2-1; size: few; CDR3: CASSPTGTSAYNEQFF
length: 15; V: TRBV10-2; D: NA; J: TRBJ2-2; size: many; CDR3: CASSDPLTNTGELFF
length: 15; V: TRBV20-1; D: NA; J: TRBJ2-3; size: few; CDR3: CSATPLNREGDTQYF
length: 15; V: TRBV6-5; D: NA; J: TRBJ1-1; size: many; CDR3: CASSPLRGKGTEAFF
length: 16; V: TRBV20-1; D: TRBD1; J: TRBJ2-3; size: many; CDR3: CSFQKPGQTLTDTQYF
length: 16; V: TRBV7-2; D: TRBD2; J: TRBJ2-3; size: many; CDR3: CASSLRLAGITDTQYF
length: 14; V: TRBV9; D: NA; J: TRBJ2-2; size: few; CDR3: CASRDSPNTGELFF
length: 15; V: TRBV6-5; D: NA; J: TRBJ2-7; size: once; CDR3: CASSYDTGRAYEQYF
length: 17; V: TRBV6-1; D: TRBD1; J: TRBJ2-2; size: NA; CDR3: CASSEVGQGSNTGELFF
length: 15; V: TRBV20-1; D: TRBD2; J: TRBJ2-7; size: many; CDR3: CSAFISGISSYEQYF
length: 15; V: TRBV7-9; D: NA; J: TRBJ2-1; size: many; CDR3: CASSPGGGGYNEQFF
length: 15; V: TRBV5-1; D: TRBD2; J: TRBJ2-7; size: many; CDR3: CASSLEVSGHYEQYF
length: 14; V: TRBV5-1; D: TRBD2; J: TRBJ2-7; size: few; CDR3: CASHLDSPGGQQYF
length: 15; V: TRBV9; D: TRBD1; J: TRBJ1-4; size: NA; CDR3: CASSVEGRGNEKLFF
length: 16; V: TRBV5-1; D: NA; J: TRBJ2-2; size: many; CDR3: CASSLGRALNTGELFF
length: 15; V: TRBV7-2; D: NA; J: TRBJ2-3; size: few; CDR3: CASSFVAGSPDTQYF
length: 15; V: TRBV6-1; D: TRBD2; J: TRBJ2-3; size: many; CDR3: CASSGLAGDTDTQYF
length: 14; V: TRBV24-1; D: NA; J: TRBJ2-2; size: many; CDR3: CATTSGQNTGELFF
length: 12; V: TRBV6-6; D: NA; J: TRBJ2-5; size: NA; CDR3: CASSYASETQYF
length: 17; V: TRBV7-4; D: TRBD2; J: TRBJ2-2; size: NA; CDR3: CASSLVLAGMNTGELFF
length: 12; V: TRBV29-1; D: NA; J: TRBJ2-7; size: NA; CDR3: CSAGQGGYEQYF
length: 14; V: TRBV30; D: NA; J: TRBJ1-6; size: many; CDR3: CAWTGGSYNSPLHF
length: 14; V: TRBV3-1; D: NA; J: TRBJ2-5; size: many; CDR3: CASSQVAVQETQYF
length: 13; V: TRBV19; D: TRBD1; J: TRBJ1-1; size: many; CDR3: CASSIRTGFEAFF
length: 14; V: TRBV7-3; D: TRBD2; J: TRBJ2-3; size: many; CDR3: CASSSSGGTDTQYF
length: 16; V: TRBV4-1; D: TRBD1; J: TRBJ2-7; size: many; CDR3: CASSQARQGASYEQYF
length: 13; V: TRBV20-1; D: NA; J: TRBJ2-7; size: NA; CDR3: CSANGELFYEQYF
length: 11; V: TRBV12-3/TRBV12-4; D: NA; J: TRBJ2-1; size: NA; CDR3: CASSLGVEQFF
length: 16; V: TRBV3-1; D: TRBD1; J: TRBJ1-4; size: many; CDR3: CASSQVTGEDSEKLFF